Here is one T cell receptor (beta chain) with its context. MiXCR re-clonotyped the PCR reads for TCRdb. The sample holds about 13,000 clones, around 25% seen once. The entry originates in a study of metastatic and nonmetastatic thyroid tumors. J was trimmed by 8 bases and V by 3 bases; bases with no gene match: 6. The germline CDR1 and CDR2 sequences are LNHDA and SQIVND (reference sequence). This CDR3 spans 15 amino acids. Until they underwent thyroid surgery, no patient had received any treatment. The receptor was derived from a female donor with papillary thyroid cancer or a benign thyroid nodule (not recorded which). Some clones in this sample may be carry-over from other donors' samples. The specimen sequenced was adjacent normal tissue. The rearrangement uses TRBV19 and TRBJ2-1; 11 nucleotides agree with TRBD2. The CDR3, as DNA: TGTGCCAGTAGTATGAATAGCGGGAGGGCGGATGAGCAGTTCTTC. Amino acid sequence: CASSMNSGRADEQFF. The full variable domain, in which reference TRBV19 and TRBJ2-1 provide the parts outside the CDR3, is DGGITQSPKYLFRKEGQNVTLSCEQNLNHDAMYWYRQDPGQGLRLIYYSQIVNDFQKGDIAEGYSVSREKKESFPLTVTSAQKNPTAFYLCASSMNSGRADEQFFGPGTRLTVL.